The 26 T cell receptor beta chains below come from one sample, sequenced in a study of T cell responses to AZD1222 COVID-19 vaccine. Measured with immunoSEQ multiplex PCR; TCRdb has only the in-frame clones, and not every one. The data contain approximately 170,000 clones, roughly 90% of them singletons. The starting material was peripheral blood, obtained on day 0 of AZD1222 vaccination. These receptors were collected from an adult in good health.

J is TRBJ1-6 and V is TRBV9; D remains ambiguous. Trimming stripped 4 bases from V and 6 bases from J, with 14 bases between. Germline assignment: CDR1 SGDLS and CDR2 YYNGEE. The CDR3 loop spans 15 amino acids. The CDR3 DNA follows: TGTGCCAGCAGCATGGACGCGCTGGTTAATTCACCCCTCCACTTT. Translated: CASSMDALVNSPLHF.

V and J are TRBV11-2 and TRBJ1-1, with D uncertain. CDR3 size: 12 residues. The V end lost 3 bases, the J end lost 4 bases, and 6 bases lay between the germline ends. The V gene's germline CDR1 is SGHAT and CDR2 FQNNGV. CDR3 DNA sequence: TGTGCCAGCAGCTTTGGCTTCACTGAAGCTTTCTTT. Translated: CASSFGFTEAFF. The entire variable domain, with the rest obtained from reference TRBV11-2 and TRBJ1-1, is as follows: EAGVAQSPRYKIIEKRQSVAFWCNPISGHATLYWYQQILGQGPKLLIQFQNNGVVDDSQLPKDRFSAERLKGVDSTLKIQPAKLEDSAVYLCASSFGFTEAFFGQGTRLTVV.

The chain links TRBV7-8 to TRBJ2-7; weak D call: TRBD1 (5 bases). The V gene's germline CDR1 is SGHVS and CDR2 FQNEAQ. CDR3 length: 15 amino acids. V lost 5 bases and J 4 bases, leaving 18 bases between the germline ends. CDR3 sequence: CASSISPGARYEQYF. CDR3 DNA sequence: TGTGCCAGCAGCATCAGCCCTGGGGCGAGGTACGAGCAGTACTTC.

CDR3 sequence: CASSSGTSFEQYF. CDR3 coding DNA: TGTGCCAGCAGCTCCGGGACTAGCTTCGAGCAGTACTTC. V and J are TRBV11-1 and TRBJ2-7; 9 nucleotides line up with TRBD2. Germline V gene data show CDR1 as SGHAT and CDR2 as FQDESV (reference sequence). CDR3 size: 13 residues. The V and J ends lost 4 bases and 6 bases, in that order; junction bases with no gene match: 4.

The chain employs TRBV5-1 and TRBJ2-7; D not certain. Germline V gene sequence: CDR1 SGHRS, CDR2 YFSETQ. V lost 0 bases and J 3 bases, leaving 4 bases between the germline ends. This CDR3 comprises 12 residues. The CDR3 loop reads CASSLDFYEQYF. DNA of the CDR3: TGCGCCAGCAGCTTGGACTTCTACGAGCAGTACTTC.

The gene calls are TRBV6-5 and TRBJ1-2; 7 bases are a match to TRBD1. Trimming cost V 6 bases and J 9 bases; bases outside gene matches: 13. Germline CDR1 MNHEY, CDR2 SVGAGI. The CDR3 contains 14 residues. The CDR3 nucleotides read TGTGCCAGCAGCAACCTGGGACAGACCTTACGCTACACCTTC. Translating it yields CASSNLGQTLRYTF.

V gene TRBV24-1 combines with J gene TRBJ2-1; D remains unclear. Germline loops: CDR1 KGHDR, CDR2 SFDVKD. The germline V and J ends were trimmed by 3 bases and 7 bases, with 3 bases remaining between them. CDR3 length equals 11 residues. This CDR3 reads CATSDKNEQFF. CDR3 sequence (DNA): TGTGCCACCAGTGATAAGAATGAGCAGTTCTTC.

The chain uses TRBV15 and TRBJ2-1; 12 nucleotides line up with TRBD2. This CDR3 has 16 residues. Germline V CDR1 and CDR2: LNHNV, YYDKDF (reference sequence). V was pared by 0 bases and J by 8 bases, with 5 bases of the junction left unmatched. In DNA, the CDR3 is TGTGCCACCAGCAGAGATGGGACTAGCGGGCTTCATGAGCAGTTCTTC. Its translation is CATSRDGTSGLHEQFF.

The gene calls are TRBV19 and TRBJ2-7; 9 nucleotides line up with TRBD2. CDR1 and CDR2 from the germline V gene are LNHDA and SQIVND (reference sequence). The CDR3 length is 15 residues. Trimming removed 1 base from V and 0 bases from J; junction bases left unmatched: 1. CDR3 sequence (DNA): TGTGCCAGTAGTATAGGACTAGCGGCCTCCTACGAGCAGTACTTC. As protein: CASSIGLAASYEQYF.

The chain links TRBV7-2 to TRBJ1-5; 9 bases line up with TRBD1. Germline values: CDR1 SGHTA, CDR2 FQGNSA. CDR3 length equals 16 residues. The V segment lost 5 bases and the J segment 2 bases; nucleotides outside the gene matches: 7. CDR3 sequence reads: CASSPGTGKGNQPQHF. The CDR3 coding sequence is TGTGCCAGCAGCCCGGGGACAGGGAAAGGCAATCAGCCCCAGCATTTT.

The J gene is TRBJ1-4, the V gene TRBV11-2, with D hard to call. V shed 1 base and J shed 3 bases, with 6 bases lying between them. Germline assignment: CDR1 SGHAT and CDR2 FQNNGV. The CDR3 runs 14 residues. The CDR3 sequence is CASSLVRANEKLFF. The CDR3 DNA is TGTGCCAGCAGCTTAGTGCGGGCTAATGAAAAACTGTTTTTT. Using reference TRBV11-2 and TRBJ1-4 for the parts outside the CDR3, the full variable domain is EAGVAQSPRYKIIEKRQSVAFWCNPISGHATLYWYQQILGQGPKLLIQFQNNGVVDDSQLPKDRFSAERLKGVDSTLKIQPAKLEDSAVYLCASSLVRANEKLFFGSGTQLSVL.

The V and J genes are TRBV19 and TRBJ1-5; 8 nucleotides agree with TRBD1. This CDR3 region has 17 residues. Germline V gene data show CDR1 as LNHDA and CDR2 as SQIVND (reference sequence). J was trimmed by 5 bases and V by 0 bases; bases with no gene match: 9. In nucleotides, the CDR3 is TGTGCCAGTAGTATAGACTTCGTGTCAGGGGGCTATCAGCCCCAGCATTTT. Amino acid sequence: CASSIDFVSGGYQPQHF.

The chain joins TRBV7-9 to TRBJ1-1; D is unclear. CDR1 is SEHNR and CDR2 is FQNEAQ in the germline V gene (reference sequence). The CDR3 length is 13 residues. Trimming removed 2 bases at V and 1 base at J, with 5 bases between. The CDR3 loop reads CASSLTRNTEAFF. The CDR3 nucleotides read TGTGCCAGCAGCTTAACCCGGAACACTGAAGCTTTCTTT.

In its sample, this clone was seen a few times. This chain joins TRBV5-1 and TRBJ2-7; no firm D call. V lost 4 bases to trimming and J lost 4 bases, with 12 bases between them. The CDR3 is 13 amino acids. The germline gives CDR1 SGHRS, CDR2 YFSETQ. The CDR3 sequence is CASSLRDGYEQYF. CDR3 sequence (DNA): TGCGCCAGCAGCCTAAGAGACGGGTACGAGCAGTACTTC.

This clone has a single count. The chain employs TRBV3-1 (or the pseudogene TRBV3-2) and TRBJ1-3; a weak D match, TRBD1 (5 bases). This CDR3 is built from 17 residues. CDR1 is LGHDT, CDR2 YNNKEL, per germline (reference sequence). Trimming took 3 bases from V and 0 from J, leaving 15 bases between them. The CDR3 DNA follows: TGTGCCAGCAGCCACGGGTCAGGGTCGAGCTCTGGAAACACCATATATTTT. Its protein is CASSHGSGSSSGNTIYF.

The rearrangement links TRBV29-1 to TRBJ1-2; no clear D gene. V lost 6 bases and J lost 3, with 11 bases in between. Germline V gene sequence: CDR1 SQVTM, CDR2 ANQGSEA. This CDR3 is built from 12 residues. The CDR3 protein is CSVPHGYYGYTF. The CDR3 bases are TGCAGCGTCCCGCATGGGTACTATGGCTACACCTTC.

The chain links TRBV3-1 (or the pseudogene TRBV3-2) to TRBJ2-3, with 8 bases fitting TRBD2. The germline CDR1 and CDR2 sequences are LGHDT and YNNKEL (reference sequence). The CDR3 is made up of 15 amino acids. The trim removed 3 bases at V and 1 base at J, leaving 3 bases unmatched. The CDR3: CASSHGGGRTDTQYF. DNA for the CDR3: TGTGCCAGCAGCCACGGGGGGGGTCGCACAGATACGCAGTATTTT.

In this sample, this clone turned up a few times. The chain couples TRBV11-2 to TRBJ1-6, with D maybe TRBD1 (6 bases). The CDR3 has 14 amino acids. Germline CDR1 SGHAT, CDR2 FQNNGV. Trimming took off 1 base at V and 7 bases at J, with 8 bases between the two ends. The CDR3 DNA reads TGTGCCAGCAGCTTAGGTCAGGGGAATTCACCCCTCCACTTT. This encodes CASSLGQGNSPLHF.

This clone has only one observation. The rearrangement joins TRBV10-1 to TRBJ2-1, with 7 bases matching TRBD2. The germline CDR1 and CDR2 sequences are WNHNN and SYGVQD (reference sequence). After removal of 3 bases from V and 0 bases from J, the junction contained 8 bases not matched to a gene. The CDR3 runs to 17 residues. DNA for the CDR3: TGCGCCAGCAGTGATGGCGGGACTACTAGCTCCTACAATGAGCAGTTCTTC. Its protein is CASSDGGTTSSYNEQFF.

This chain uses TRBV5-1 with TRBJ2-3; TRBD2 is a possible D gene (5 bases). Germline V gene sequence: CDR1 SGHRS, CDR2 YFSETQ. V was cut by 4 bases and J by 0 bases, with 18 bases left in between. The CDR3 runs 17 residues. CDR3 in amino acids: CASSPIWRLGSTDTQYF. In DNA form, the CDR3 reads TGCGCCAGCAGCCCCATTTGGAGGCTCGGTAGCACAGATACGCAGTATTTT. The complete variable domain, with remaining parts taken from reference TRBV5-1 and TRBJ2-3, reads KAGVTQTPRYLIKTRGQQVTLSCSPISGHRSVSWYQQTPGQGLQFLFEYFSETQRNKGNFPGRFSGRQFSNSRSEMNVSTLELGDSALYLCASSPIWRLGSTDTQYFGPGTRLTVL.

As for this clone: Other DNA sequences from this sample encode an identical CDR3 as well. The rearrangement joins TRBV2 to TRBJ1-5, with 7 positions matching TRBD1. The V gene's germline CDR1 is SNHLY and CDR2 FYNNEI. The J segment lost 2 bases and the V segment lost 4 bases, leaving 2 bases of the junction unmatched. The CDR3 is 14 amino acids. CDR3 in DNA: TGTGCCAGCAGTGGACAGGGAGGCAATCAGCCCCAGCATTTT. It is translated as CASSGQGGNQPQHF.

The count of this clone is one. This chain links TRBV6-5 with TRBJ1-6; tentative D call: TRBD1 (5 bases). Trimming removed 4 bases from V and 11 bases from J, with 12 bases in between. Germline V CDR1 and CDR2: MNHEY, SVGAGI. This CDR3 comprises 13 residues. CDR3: CASSSGGAPPLHF. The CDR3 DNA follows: TGTGCCAGCAGTTCGGGCGGGGCGCCACCCCTCCACTTT.

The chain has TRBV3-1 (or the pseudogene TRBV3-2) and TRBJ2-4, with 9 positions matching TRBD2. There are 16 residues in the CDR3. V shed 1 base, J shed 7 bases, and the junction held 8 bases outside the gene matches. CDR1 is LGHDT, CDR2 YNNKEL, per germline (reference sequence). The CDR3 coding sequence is TGTGCCAGCAGCCAAGTGTTGGGCGGGGGGGCCAACATTCAGTACTTC. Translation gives CASSQVLGGGANIQYF.

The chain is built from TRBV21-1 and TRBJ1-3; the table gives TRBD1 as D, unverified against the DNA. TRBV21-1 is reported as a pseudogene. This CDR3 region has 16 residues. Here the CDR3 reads CASSKSQGAAGNTIYF. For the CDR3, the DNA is TGTGCCAGCAGCAAATCCCAGGGGGCAGCTGGAAACACCATATATTTT.

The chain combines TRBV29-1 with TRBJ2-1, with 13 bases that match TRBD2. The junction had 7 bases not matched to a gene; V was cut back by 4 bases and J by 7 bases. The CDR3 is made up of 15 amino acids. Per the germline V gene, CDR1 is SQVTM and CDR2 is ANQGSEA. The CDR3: CSVVGGTSGMNEQFF. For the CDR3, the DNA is TGCAGCGTTGTGGGCGGGACTAGCGGGATGAATGAGCAGTTCTTC.

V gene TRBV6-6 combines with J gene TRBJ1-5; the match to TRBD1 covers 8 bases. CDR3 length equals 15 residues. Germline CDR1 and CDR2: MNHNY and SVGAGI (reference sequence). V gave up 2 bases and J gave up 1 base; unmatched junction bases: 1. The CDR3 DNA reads TGTGCCAGCAGTTACCAGGGGGCAAGCAATCAGCCCCAGCATTTT. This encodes CASSYQGASNQPQHF.